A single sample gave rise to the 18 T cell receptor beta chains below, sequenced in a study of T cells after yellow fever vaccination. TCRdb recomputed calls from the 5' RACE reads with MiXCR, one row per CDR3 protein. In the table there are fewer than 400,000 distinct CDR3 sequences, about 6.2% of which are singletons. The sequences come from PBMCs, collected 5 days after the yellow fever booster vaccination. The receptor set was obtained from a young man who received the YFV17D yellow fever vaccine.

The CDR3 DNA follows: TGTGCCAGCGTAGACTCTGGGGCCAACGTCCTGACTTTC. This codes for CASVDSGANVLTF. This chain uses TRBV3-1 with TRBJ2-6; D is unresolved. The CDR3 spans 13 residues. The V end lost 8 bases, the J end lost 0 bases, and 5 bases lay between the germline ends. CDR1 and CDR2 (germline): LGHDT, YNNKEL (reference sequence).

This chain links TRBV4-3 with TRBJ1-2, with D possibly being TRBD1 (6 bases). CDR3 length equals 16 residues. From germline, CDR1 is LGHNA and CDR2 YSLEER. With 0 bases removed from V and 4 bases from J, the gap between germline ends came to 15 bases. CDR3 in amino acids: CASSQEPGQGFYGYTF. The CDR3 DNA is TGCGCCAGCAGCCAAGAACCGGGGCAGGGGTTCTATGGCTACACCTTC.

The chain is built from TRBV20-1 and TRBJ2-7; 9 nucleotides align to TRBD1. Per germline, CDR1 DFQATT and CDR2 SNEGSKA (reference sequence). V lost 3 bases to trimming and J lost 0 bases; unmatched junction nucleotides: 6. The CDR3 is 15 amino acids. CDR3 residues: CSARAPGQGSYEQYF. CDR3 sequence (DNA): TGCAGTGCTAGGGCCCCGGGACAGGGCTCCTACGAGCAGTACTTC.

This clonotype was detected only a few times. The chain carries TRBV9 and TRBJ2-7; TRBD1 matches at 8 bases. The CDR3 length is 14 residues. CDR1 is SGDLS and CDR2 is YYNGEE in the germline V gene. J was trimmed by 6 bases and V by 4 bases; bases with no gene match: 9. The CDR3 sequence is CASSLRGTGGEQYF. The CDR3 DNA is TGTGCCAGCAGCCTTAGGGGGACAGGAGGCGAGCAGTACTTC.

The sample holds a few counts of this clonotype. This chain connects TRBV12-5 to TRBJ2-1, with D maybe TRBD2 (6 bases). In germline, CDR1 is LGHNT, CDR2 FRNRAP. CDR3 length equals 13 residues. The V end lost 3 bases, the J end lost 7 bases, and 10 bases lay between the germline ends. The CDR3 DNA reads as TGTGCTAGTGGTTTAGGTCGGGGGAATGAGCAGTTCTTC. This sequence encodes CASGLGRGNEQFF.

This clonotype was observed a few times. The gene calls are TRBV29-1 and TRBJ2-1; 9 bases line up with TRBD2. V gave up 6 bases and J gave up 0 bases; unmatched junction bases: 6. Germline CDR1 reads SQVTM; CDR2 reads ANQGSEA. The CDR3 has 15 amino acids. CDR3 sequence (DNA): TGCAGCGTCTTAGCGGGAGCCCTCTCCTACAATGAGCAGTTCTTC. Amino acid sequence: CSVLAGALSYNEQFF.

The CDR3 sequence: CASSVNLPGGGGTDTQYF. Written as DNA, the CDR3 is TGTGCCAGCAGCGTAAATCTACCGGGGGGAGGAGGCACAGATACGCAGTATTTT. This chain connects TRBV11-2 to TRBJ2-3, with 7 nucleotides matching TRBD2. This CDR3 spans 18 amino acids. Germline values: CDR1 SGHAT, CDR2 FQNNGV. V lost 5 bases, J lost 1 base, and 15 bases stayed unmatched.

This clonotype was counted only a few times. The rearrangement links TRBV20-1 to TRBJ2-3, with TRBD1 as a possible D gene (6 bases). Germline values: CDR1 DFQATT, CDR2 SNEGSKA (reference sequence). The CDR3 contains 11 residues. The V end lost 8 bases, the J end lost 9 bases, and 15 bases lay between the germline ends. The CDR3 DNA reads TGCAGTAAACAGGGTGGCGGGACGCAGTATTTT. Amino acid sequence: CSKQGGGTQYF.

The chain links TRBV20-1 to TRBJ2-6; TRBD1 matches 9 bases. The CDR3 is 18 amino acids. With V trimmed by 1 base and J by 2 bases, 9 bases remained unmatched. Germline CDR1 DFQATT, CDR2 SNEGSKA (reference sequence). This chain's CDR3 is CSARGSLGTGTGANVLTF. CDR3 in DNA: TGCAGTGCTAGAGGTAGCCTTGGGACAGGGACTGGGGCCAACGTCCTGACTTTC.

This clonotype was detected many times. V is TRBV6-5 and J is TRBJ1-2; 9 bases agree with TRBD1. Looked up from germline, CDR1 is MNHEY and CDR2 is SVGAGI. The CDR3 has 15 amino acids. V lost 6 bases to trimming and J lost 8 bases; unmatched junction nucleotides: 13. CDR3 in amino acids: CASRLKIQGAKGYTF. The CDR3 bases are TGTGCCAGCAGGTTAAAGATACAGGGGGCAAAAGGCTACACCTTC.

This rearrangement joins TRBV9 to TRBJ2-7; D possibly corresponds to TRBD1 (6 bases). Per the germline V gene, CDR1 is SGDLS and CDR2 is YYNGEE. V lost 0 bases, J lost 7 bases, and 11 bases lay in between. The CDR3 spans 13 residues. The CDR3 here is CASSVGGPREQYF. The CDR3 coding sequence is TGTGCCAGCAGCGTAGGGGGGCCTCGGGAGCAGTACTTC.

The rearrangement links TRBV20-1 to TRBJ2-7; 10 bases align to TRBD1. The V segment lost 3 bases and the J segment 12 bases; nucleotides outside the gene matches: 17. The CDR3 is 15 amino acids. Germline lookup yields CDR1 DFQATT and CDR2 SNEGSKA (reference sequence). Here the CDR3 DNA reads TGCAGTGCTAGGTCTCACCCGGGACAGGGGTCAGAAGGGTACTTC. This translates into CSARSHPGQGSEGYF.

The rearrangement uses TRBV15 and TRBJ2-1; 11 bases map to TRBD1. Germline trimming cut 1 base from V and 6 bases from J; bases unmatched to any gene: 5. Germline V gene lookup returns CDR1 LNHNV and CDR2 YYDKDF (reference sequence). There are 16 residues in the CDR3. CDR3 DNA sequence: TGTGCCACCAGCAGAGTTGGGACAGGGGGTTTCAATGAGCAGTTCTTC. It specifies CATSRVGTGGFNEQFF.

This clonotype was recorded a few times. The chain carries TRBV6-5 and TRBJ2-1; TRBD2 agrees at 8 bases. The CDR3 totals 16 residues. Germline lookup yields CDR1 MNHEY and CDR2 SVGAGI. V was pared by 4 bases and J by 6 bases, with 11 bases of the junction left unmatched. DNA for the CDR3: TGTGCCAGCAGTTCCCCGAGCGGGAGTCCCGGCAATGAGCAGTTCTTC. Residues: CASSSPSGSPGNEQFF.

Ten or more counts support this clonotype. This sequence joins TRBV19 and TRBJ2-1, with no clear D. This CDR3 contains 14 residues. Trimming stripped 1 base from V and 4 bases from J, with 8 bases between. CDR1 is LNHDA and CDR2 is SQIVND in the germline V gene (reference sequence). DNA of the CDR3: TGTGCCAGTAGTATAGCCGGACCGTACAATGAGCAGTTCTTC. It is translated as CASSIAGPYNEQFF.

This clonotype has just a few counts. CDR3 region: CASSLRQGITDTQYF. CDR3 nucleotides: TGTGCCAGCAGTCTCCGACAGGGGATCACAGATACGCAGTATTTT. The V and J genes are TRBV28 and TRBJ2-3, with TRBD1 matching 8 bases. This CDR3 region has 15 residues. The V segment lost 5 bases and the J segment 2 bases; nucleotides outside the gene matches: 6. Germline V gene data show CDR1 as MDHEN and CDR2 as SYDVKM.

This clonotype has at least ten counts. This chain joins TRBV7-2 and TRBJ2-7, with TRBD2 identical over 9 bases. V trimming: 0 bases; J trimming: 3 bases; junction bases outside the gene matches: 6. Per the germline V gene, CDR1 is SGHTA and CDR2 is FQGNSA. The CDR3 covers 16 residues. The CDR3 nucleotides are TGTGCCAGCAGCTTAGCCTCTAGCGGGAAGATCTACGAGCAGTACTTC. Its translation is CASSLASSGKIYEQYF.

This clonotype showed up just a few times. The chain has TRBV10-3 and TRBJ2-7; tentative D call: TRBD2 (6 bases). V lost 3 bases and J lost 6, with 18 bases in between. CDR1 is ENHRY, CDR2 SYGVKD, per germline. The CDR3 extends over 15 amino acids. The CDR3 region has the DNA TGTGCCATCAGTGAAGATACACTAGCTGGGAGCGAGCAGTACTTC. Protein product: CAISEDTLAGSEQYF.